This TCR beta chain was sequenced for a study of cytomegalovirus exposure and HLA in healthy donors. Study outcomes and limitations: According to an earlier analysis, most TCR beta V segments yielded productive rearrangements about 90% or about 30% of the time. Three of the chains that were CMV-associated were confirmed in vitro to be specific for CMV antigens.

PCR primers comprised 60 Vbeta and 13 Jbeta primers. Sequencing was performed with immunoSEQ multiplex PCR; in TCRdb, only in-frame clones are kept and a portion is missing. The sample includes a few hundred thousand clones, about 90% of them seen just once. V dropped 6 bases and J dropped 10 bases, with 15 bases sitting between them. The germline V gene encodes CDR1 LNHDA and CDR2 SQIVND (reference sequence). This CDR3 is 12 amino acids long. A note on this clone: Its antigen is not identified.

The chain links TRBV19 to TRBJ1-1; tentative D call: TRBD1 (6 bases). Material: PBMCs. This TCR was sampled from a girl aged 2 to 9 in good health and CMV-seronegative. CDR3 DNA sequence: TGTGCCAGTAGGGTAACAGGGTTAGGAGCTTTCTTT. It is translated as CASRVTGLGAFF. Based on the CDR3 plus reference TRBV19 and TRBJ1-1, the full variable domain is DGGITQSPKYLFRKEGQNVTLSCEQNLNHDAMYWYRQDPGQGLRLIYYSQIVNDFQKGDIAEGYSVSREKKESFPLTVTSAQKNPTAFYLCASRVTGLGAFFGQGTRLTVV.